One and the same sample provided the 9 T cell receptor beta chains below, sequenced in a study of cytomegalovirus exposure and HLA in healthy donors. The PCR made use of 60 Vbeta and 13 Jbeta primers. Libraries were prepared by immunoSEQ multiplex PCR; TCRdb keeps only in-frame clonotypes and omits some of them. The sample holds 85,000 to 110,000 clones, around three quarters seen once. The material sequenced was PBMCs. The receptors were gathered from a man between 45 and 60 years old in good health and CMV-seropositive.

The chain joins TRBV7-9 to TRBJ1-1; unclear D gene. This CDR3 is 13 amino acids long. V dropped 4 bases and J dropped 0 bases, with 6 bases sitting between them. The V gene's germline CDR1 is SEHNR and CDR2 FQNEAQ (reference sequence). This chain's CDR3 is CASSSKLNTEAFF. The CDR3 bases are TGTGCCAGCAGCTCCAAATTGAACACTGAAGCTTTCTTT.

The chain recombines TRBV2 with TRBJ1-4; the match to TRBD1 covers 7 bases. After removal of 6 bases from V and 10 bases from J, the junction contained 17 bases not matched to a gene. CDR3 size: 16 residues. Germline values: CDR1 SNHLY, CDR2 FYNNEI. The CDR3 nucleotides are TGTGCCAGCAGCCAAGATTCCGGGACAGTAAGAGCAAAACTGTTTTTT. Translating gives CASSQDSGTVRAKLFF.

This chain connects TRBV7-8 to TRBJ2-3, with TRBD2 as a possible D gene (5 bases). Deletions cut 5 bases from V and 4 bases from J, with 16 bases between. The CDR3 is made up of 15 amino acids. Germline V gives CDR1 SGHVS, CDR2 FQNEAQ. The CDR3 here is CASSPGLVGADTQYF. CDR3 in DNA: TGTGCCAGCAGCCCCGGACTCGTTGGCGCAGATACGCAGTATTTT.

The CDR3 is CASDGFGANVLTF. The CDR3 DNA reads as TGTGCCAGCGACGGGTTTGGGGCCAACGTCCTGACTTTC. The rearrangement uses TRBV7-9 and TRBJ2-6; the D is unclear. V was cut by 8 bases and J by 3 bases, with 8 bases left in between. This CDR3 has 13 amino acids. Per the germline V gene, CDR1 is SEHNR and CDR2 is FQNEAQ (reference sequence).

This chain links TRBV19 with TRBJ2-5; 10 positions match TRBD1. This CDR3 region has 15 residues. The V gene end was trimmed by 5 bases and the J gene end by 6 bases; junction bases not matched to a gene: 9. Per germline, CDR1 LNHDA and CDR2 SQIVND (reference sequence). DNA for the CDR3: TGTGCCAGTAGTCCAGGGGGGGGACAGGGGAAGACCCAGTACTTC. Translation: CASSPGGGQGKTQYF.

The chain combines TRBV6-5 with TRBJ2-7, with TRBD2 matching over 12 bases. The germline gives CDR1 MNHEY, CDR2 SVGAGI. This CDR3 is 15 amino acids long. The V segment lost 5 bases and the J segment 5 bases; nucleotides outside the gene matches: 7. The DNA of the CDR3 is TGTGCCAGCAGTACCCTAGCGGGAGGGCCCCACGAGCAGTACTTC. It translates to CASSTLAGGPHEQYF.

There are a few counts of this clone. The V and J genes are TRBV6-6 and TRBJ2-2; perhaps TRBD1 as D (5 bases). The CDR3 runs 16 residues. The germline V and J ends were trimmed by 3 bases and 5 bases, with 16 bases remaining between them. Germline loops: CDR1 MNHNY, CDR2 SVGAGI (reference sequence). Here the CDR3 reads CASSYSAKGRTGELFF. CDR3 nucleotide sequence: TGTGCCAGCAGTTATTCGGCTAAGGGGCGTACCGGGGAGCTGTTTTTT.

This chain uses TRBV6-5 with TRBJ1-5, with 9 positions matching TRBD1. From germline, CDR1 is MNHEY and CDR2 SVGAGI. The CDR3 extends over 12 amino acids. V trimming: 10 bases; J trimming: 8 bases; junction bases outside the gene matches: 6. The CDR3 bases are TGTGCCACCGGGACAGGGTTTGAGCCCCAGCATTTT. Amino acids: CATGTGFEPQHF.

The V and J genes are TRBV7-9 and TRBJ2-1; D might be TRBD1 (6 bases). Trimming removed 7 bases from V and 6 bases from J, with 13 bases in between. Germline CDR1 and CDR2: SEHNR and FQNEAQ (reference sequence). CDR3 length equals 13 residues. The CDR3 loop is CASNRVPSNEQFF. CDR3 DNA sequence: TGTGCCAGCAACAGGGTTCCCAGCAATGAGCAGTTCTTC.